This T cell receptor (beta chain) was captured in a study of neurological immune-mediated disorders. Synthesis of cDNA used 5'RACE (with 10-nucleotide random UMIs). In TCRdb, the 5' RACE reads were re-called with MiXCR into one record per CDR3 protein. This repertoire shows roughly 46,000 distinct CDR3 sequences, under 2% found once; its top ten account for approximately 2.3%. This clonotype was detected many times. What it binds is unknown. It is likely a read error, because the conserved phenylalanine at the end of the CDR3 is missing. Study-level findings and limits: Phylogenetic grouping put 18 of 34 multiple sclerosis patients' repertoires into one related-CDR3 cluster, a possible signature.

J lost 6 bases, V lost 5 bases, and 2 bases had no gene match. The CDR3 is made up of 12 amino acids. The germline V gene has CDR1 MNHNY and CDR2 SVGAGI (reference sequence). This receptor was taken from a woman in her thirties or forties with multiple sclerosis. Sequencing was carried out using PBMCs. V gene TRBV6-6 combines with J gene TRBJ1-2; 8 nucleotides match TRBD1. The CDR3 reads CASSTGQDGYTC. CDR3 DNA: TGTGCCAGCAGTACGGGACAGGATGGCTACACCTGC.